The 8 T cell receptor beta chains below come from one sample, sequenced in a study of shared clonotypes between healthy human individuals. Only in-frame clones appear in the TCRdb table, and some are missing; sequencing was by immunoSEQ multiplex PCR. Altogether under 1 million clones are present, 90% to 98% being singletons, with the ten largest covering over 0.2%. CD8 cells classed as naive were CD45RO-negative and positively selected for CCR7, excluding terminally differentiated effector memory CD45RA+ cells. The sequenced sample consisted of naive CD8+ T cells sorted from blood. The receptors were gathered from a man aged 25-45 years in good health.

A few counts support this clone. V is TRBV7-9 and J is TRBJ2-5; no clear D gene. This CDR3 is built from 13 residues. From germline, CDR1 is SEHNR and CDR2 FQNEAQ (reference sequence). V was pared by 5 bases and J by 5 bases, with 12 bases between. The CDR3 region has the DNA TGTGCCAGCAGCCTACCCCTTCGGGAGACCCAGTACTTC. Its protein product is CASSLPLRETQYF.

The genes are TRBV27 and TRBJ1-1; TRBD1 might be the D (5 bases). CDR3 size: 14 residues. Germline values: CDR1 MNHEY, CDR2 SMNVEV (reference sequence). V lost 6 bases to trimming and J lost 11 bases, with 22 bases between them. The CDR3 DNA sequence: TGTGCCAGCAGAGATACCGGGACTATTGCGGCGGCTTTCTTT. This encodes CASRDTGTIAAAFF.

The gene calls are TRBV27 and TRBJ1-5; TRBD1 aligns across 9 bases. Germline CDR1 and CDR2: MNHEY and SMNVEV (reference sequence). V was clipped by 5 bases and J by 6 bases; unmatched bases: 14. The length of the CDR3 is 17 residues. The DNA for the CDR3 is TGTGCCAGCAGTCCGTTAGGGGGGACAGGGCTGAGTCAGCCCCAGCATTTT. Amino acids: CASSPLGGTGLSQPQHF.

V is TRBV9 and J is TRBJ2-7; D tentatively reads TRBD1 or TRBD2 (5 bases each). The CDR3 length is 14 residues. Trimming took off 2 bases at V and 2 bases at J, with 11 bases between the two ends. CDR1 SGDLS and CDR2 YYNGEE come from the germline V gene. CDR3 sequence (DNA): TGTGCCAGCAGCGTCCGGGACGGACCCTACGAGCAGTACTTC. Translating it yields CASSVRDGPYEQYF.

For this clone: The sample holds other DNA sequences that translate to the same CDR3. This chain joins TRBV6-1 and TRBJ2-7; D perhaps matches TRBD2 (5 bases). V shed 2 bases and J shed 7 bases, with 9 bases lying between them. Germline CDR1 and CDR2: MNHNS and SASEGT. The CDR3 runs 12 residues. The CDR3 protein is CASSELGDEQYF. Written as DNA, the CDR3 is TGTGCCAGCAGTGAACTGGGAGATGAGCAGTACTTC.

On this clone itself: The sample carries other DNA sequences with the same CDR3. The chain has TRBV5-1 and TRBJ2-7; 9 bases are shared with TRBD2. The germline gives CDR1 SGHRS, CDR2 YFSETQ. This CDR3 has 14 amino acids. V shed 0 bases and J 7 bases; nucleotides not matched to a gene: 5. Here the CDR3 reads CASSLVAGGPEQYF. The DNA of the CDR3 is TGCGCCAGCAGCTTGGTTGCGGGAGGGCCGGAGCAGTACTTC.

The rearrangement joins TRBV19 to TRBJ1-1; D is perhaps TRBD1 (5 bases). The CDR3 consists of 15 residues. The germline V gene has CDR1 LNHDA and CDR2 SQIVND (reference sequence). V was cut by 0 bases and J by 6 bases, with 14 bases left in between. CDR3 sequence reads: CASSIEDQGRAEAFF. CDR3 coding DNA: TGTGCCAGTAGTATAGAGGATCAGGGCCGGGCTGAAGCTTTCTTT.

V usage is TRBV6-6 and J usage is TRBJ2-7, with 10 bases aligning to TRBD1. V lost 8 bases, J lost 5 bases, and 12 bases stayed unmatched. The CDR3 totals 15 residues. CDR1 is MNHNY and CDR2 is SVGAGI in the germline V gene (reference sequence). The CDR3 DNA is TGTGCCAGCGCGACTCGGGACAGGGGTATCCACGAGCAGTACTTC. The encoded protein is CASATRDRGIHEQYF.